This entry concerns a single T cell receptor (beta chain). Antigen specificity is unknown. The source of the sample is a study of graft-versus-host responses after intestinal transplantation. For the study at large: Recipients underwent multivisceral, liver-intestinal, or isolated intestinal transplants. Anti-thymocyte globulin induction, then tacrolimus and steroids for 3 to 4 years, went to all recipients. Notes on the study in general: HvG clone declines early post-transplant were associated with peak circulating GvH levels. GvH clones occurred in recipient marrow; some first appeared in ileum or blood.

Here immunoSEQ multiplex PCR was the method, and the copy in TCRdb shows in-frame clones only, minus some. The sample includes around 120,000 clones, 90% of them seen just once. The source was unstimulated CD4+ T cells sorted from spleen or lymph node cells, collected before intestinal transplant. The receptor comes from a human donor who received an intestinal transplant.

In nucleotides, the CDR3 is TGTGCCAGCAGCGGATGGACTAGCGGGGGGCAGACCCAGTACTTC. This gives the protein CASSGWTSGGQTQYF. V is TRBV2 and J is TRBJ2-5; 14 bases map to TRBD2. The CDR3 covers 15 residues. CDR1 and CDR2 from the germline V gene are SNHLY and FYNNEI. Trimming at V came to 6 bases and at J to 6 bases, leaving 6 bases not matched to a gene. The variable domain in full, with the rest retrieved from reference TRBV2 and TRBJ2-5, is EPEVTQTPSHQVTQMGQEVILRCVPISNHLYFYWYRQILGQKVEFLVSFYNNEISEKSEIFDDQFSVERPDGSNFTLKIRSTKLEDSAMYFCASSGWTSGGQTQYFGPGTRLLVL.